Listed below are T cell receptor beta chains from one sample, sequenced in a study of vaccination and CD4 T cells after COVID-19. TCRdb independently ran MiXCR on the PCR reads; one entry per CDR3 protein. In the table there are approximately 15,000 distinct CDR3 sequences, approximately 50% of which are singletons. Their antigen targets remain unknown. This sample comprised CD4+ T cells from blood, cultured in vitro, obtained about 7 months after SARS-CoV-2 vaccination. The receptor set was obtained from a human donor who had recovered from COVID-19. Each CDR3 is given with its conserved first and last residue. The D gene is left open where the match is weak. Expanded clones are given a class, and other clones once, few, many or no size at all.

v_call	clone_size	j_call	d_call	cdr3_nt	cdr3_aa
TRBV15	few	TRBJ1-1	NA	TGTGCCACCAGCCGCGACAGACACACTGAAGCTTTCTTT	CATSRDRHTEAFF
TRBV2	few	TRBJ2-5	NA	TGTGCCAGCAGCAGTAGCCCAGAGACCCAGTACTTC	CASSSSPETQYF
TRBV7-3	NA	TRBJ1-2	TRBD1	TGTGCCAGCAGCAATGACAGGGACGGACGTGGCTACACCTTC	CASSNDRDGRGYTF
TRBV5-4	NA	TRBJ2-5	TRBD2	TGTGCCAGCAGCTCTGGGACTAGCGGGATTGAGACCCAGTACTTC	CASSSGTSGIETQYF
TRBV7-2	NA	TRBJ2-2	NA	TGTGCCAGCAGACTCGACAGGGCCAACACCGGGGGGCTGTTTTTT	CASRLDRANTGGLFF
TRBV28	NA	TRBJ1-1	NA	TGTGCCAGCACAGGACACATGAACACTGAAGCTTTCTTT	CASTGHMNTEAFF
TRBV7-9	NA	TRBJ1-1	NA	TGTGCCAGCAGCCGCGGGACCGAAGAAACTGAAGCTTTCTTT	CASSRGTEETEAFF
TRBV7-8	NA	TRBJ2-5	NA	TGTGCCAGCAGCTCCCGACTGCAAGAGACCCAGTACTTC	CASSSRLQETQYF
TRBV19	few	TRBJ2-3	TRBD2	TGTGCCAGTAGTACCTTTAGCGGGAGAAGTACAGATACGCAGTATTTT	CASSTFSGRSTDTQYF
TRBV24-1	few	TRBJ2-3	TRBD1	TGTGCCACCAGTGACCGGGGACAGGGCACAGATACGCAGTATTTT	CATSDRGQGTDTQYF
TRBV27	NA	TRBJ2-7	NA	TGTGCCAGCAGTTTATCGGGGCCGATACCGTCCTACGAGCAGTACTTC	CASSLSGPIPSYEQYF
TRBV2	few	TRBJ1-3	NA	TGTGCCAGCACCGAAGGTGGAAACACCATATATTTT	CASTEGGNTIYF
TRBV29-1	few	TRBJ2-7	NA	TGCACCCTCTCCCGGACAGAAGGGCAGTACTTC	CTLSRTEGQYF
TRBV20-1	NA	TRBJ1-6	NA	TGCAGTGCTAGAGGGGGAGGGGGAGGTGGGCAGACACCCCTCCACTTT	CSARGGGGGGQTPLHF
TRBV7-3	NA	TRBJ2-3	TRBD2	TGTGCCAGCAGCCCAGCGGGGAGCACAGATACGCAGTATTTT	CASSPAGSTDTQYF
TRBV7-9	few	TRBJ2-6	TRBD1	TGTGCCAGCAGCTTAGCACAGGGGAACGTCCTGACTTTC	CASSLAQGNVLTF
TRBV5-4	NA	TRBJ1-2	TRBD1	TGTGCCACCACAAGAGCGACAGGGGTTAACTATGGCTACACCTTC	CATTRATGVNYGYTF